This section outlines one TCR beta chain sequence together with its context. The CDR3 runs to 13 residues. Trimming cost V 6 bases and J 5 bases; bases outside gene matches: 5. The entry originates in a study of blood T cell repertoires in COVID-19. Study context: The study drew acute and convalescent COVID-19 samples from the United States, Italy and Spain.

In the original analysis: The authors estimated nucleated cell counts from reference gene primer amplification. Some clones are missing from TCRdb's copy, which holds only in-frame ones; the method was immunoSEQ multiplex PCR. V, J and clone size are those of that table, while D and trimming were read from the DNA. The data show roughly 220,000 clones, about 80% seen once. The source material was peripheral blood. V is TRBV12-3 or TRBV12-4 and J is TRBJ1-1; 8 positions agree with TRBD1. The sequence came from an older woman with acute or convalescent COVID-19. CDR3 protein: CASRTGGATEAFF. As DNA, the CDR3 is TGTGCCAGCAGAACAGGGGGAGCGACTGAAGCTTTCTTT.